This passage covers 3 T cell receptor beta chains from one sample sequenced in a study of Graves' ophthalmopathy and Graves' hyperthyroidism. TCR beta CDR3 amplification used RNA transcripts. HTBI primers primed a first-round RT-PCR, and a second-round multiplex PCR followed. From the multiplex PCR reads, TCRdb called clonotypes with MiXCR, one entry per CDR3 protein. The sample has about 480,000 distinct CDR3 sequences, 14% seen once. Sequenced sample: blood. The receptor source for this set is a woman between 25 and 40 years old with Graves' ophthalmopathy.

This clonotype was detected many times. The chain combines TRBV6-2 or TRBV6-3 with TRBJ1-2, with TRBD1 as a possible D gene (5 bases). V lost 2 bases, J lost 4 bases, and 20 bases lay in between. CDR3 length: 17 amino acids. CDR1 is MNHEY, CDR2 SVGEGT, per germline. DNA for the CDR3: TGTGCCAGCAGTTACGGGGGTATGGACACTCGTCGCTATGGCTACACCTTC. The encoded protein is CASSYGGMDTRRYGYTF.

Details on this clonotype: With a much larger clone just one base away, this may be a read error. The V and J genes are TRBV7-2 and TRBJ2-7; 9 bases line up with TRBD1. In germline, CDR1 is SGHTA, CDR2 FQGNSA. The CDR3 contains 15 residues. The CDR3 DNA reads as TGTGTCAGCAGCTCATACAGGGGGCAGGGTTACGAGCAGTACTTC. Amino acids: CVSSSYRGQGYEQYF.

This clonotype has ten or more counts. The rearrangement links TRBV6-1 to TRBJ1-1, with D possibly TRBD1 on 5 matching bases. CDR1 is MNHNS, CDR2 SASEGT, per germline. The CDR3 sequence is 14 residues long. CDR3 bases: TGTGCAAGTCAAGGGGCCAGGATGAACACTGAAGCTTTCTTT. Amino acids: CASQGARMNTEAFF.